This T cell receptor (beta chain) was retrieved from a study of CD8 T cells in ankylosing spondylitis. Study-wide results and limits: Disease-linked clones had a CD8+ phenotype and relatively low frequency in peripheral blood. A TCR beta motif made of roughly eight highly homologous variants seemed typical of ankylosing spondylitis blood. Reported data indicate significant enrichment of disease-linked clones within matched ankylosing spondylitis synovial fluid. Past research had described some motif variants in reactive arthritis synovial fluid and blood.

At least ten counts were recorded for this clonotype. Its matching antigen is unknown. Preparation of TCR beta libraries was done by quantitative 5'-RACE with molecular barcodes. TCRdb re-derived calls from the 5' RACE reads in MiXCR, one entry per CDR3 protein. The sample includes some 220,000 distinct CDR3 sequences, approximately 7.4% seen only once; the top ten take approximately 14%. The germline gives CDR1 DFQATT, CDR2 SNEGSKA (reference sequence). V trimming: 0 bases; J trimming: 3 bases; junction bases outside the gene matches: 5. The CDR3 has 14 residues. V gene TRBV20-1 combines with J gene TRBJ2-7, with 7 bases aligning to TRBD2. This clonotype originated in a male donor with ankylosing spondylitis. Sample: blood, either unsorted or a sorted T cell fraction (not recorded which). CDR3 sequence (DNA): TGCAGTGCTAGAGATGGGGCTAGCGGCTACGAGCAGTACTTC. Protein product: CSARDGASGYEQYF.